The 27 T cell receptor beta chains below were found in one sample sequenced in a study of cytomegalovirus exposure and HLA in healthy donors. The PCR contained 60 Vbeta and 13 Jbeta primers. The repertoire was sequenced with immunoSEQ multiplex PCR; TCRdb's copy has only in-frame clones and lacks some. This table has fewer than 250,000 clones, about 83% appearing once. The sample taken for sequencing was PBMCs. These TCRs come from a man aged 35-49 years in good health and CMV-seropositive.

The V call is TRBV4-1, the J call TRBJ1-1; D is ambiguous. Looked up from germline, CDR1 is MGHRA and CDR2 is YSYEKL. Trimming cost V 4 bases and J 4 bases, with 13 bases left between them. The CDR3 spans 14 residues. CDR3 region: CASSRIQEGTEAFF. CDR3 nucleotides: TGCGCCAGCAGCCGGATTCAAGAGGGCACTGAAGCTTTCTTT.

The chain combines TRBV5-1 with TRBJ1-4, with 9 bases aligning to TRBD1. CDR1 and CDR2 (germline): SGHRS, YFSETQ. Trimming took 2 bases from V and 6 from J; bases not matched to a gene: 8. This CDR3 contains 16 residues. The CDR3 DNA reads as TGCGCCAGCAGCTTCATAGGGGGACAGGGTGATGAAAAACTGTTTTTT. Protein product: CASSFIGGQGDEKLFF.

This chain links TRBV7-9 with TRBJ2-5; TRBD1 might be the D (6 bases). The length of the CDR3 is 14 residues. V lost 1 base and J 1 base, leaving 7 bases between the germline ends. Germline CDR1 reads SEHNR; CDR2 reads FQNEAQ (reference sequence). The CDR3 spells CASSLGGLQETQYF. The CDR3 coding sequence is TGTGCCAGCAGCTTAGGGGGGCTCCAAGAGACCCAGTACTTC.

This clone was observed at least ten times. The sample has other DNA sequences that encode this CDR3 too. V usage is TRBV4-3 and J usage is TRBJ1-1; no reliable D call. From germline, CDR1 is LGHNA and CDR2 YSLEER. Between the trimmed V and J ends, which lost 0 bases and 1 base, there was a span of 3 bases. CDR3 length equals 13 residues. CDR3 nucleotides: TGCGCCAGCAGCCAAGATAGGAACACTGAAGCTTTCTTT. Translation: CASSQDRNTEAFF.

The V gene is TRBV5-1, the J gene TRBJ2-7; D not certain. This CDR3 region has 15 residues. CDR1 and CDR2 (germline): SGHRS, YFSETQ. V was pared by 0 bases and J by 1 base, with 11 bases between. Here the CDR3 reads CASSLDVGSSYEQYF. In DNA, the CDR3 is TGCGCCAGCAGCTTGGACGTTGGCAGTTCCTACGAGCAGTACTTC.

The V gene is TRBV7-2, the J gene TRBJ1-1; 7 nucleotides line up with TRBD1. There are 15 residues in the CDR3. Germline CDR1 and CDR2: SGHTA and FQGNSA. The V gene end was trimmed by 1 base and the J gene end by 1 base; junction bases not matched to a gene: 3. CDR3 in amino acids: CASSLEAGGNTEAFF. The CDR3 DNA sequence: TGTGCCAGCAGCTTAGAAGCAGGGGGGAACACTGAAGCTTTCTTT. The whole variable domain, remainder taken from reference TRBV7-2 and TRBJ1-1, is GAGVSQSPSNKVTEKGKDVELRCDPISGHTALYWYRQSLGQGLEFLIYFQGNSAPDKSGLPSDRFSAERTGGSVSTLTIQRTQQEDSAVYLCASSLEAGGNTEAFFGQGTRLTVV.

The gene calls are TRBV4-1 and TRBJ2-1; tentative D call: TRBD2 (5 bases). The length of the CDR3 is 13 residues. Germline V CDR1 and CDR2: MGHRA, YSYEKL. V shed 4 bases and J shed 7 bases, with 11 bases lying between them. CDR3 in amino acids: CASSPGLANEQFF. The DNA for the CDR3 is TGCGCCAGCAGCCCAGGACTTGCGAATGAGCAGTTCTTC.

The V call is TRBV28, the J call TRBJ2-7, with TRBD2 matching 8 bases. Per the germline V gene, CDR1 is MDHEN and CDR2 is SYDVKM. Trimming removed 6 bases from V and 8 bases from J; junction bases left unmatched: 15. This CDR3 comprises 15 residues. The CDR3 is CASSTPGTRSLQQYF. Here the CDR3 DNA reads TGTGCCAGCAGCACGCCTGGGACTAGGAGTCTACAGCAGTACTTC.

The chain has TRBV7-7 and TRBJ2-2; TRBD2 agrees at 7 bases. V lost 5 bases, J lost 3 bases, and 9 bases stayed unmatched. The CDR3 contains 16 residues. Germline assignment: CDR1 SSHAT and CDR2 FNYEAQ (reference sequence). DNA of the CDR3: TGTGCCAGCAGCCCCCCGGGGGGACCTGACACCGGGGAGCTGTTTTTT. Residues: CASSPPGGPDTGELFF.

This clone was seen a few times. The genes are TRBV27 and TRBJ2-3, with TRBD2 identical over 8 bases. The ends lost 3 bases at V and 2 bases at J; junction bases unmatched: 10. The CDR3 extends over 17 amino acids. Germline CDR1 MNHEY, CDR2 SMNVEV (reference sequence). CDR3: CASSFRQLAGYTDTQYF. CDR3 bases: TGTGCCAGCAGTTTTCGACAGCTAGCGGGTTACACAGATACGCAGTATTTT.

The chain couples TRBV19 to TRBJ2-1; 7 positions agree with TRBD1. Germline V gene lookup returns CDR1 LNHDA and CDR2 SQIVND (reference sequence). The length of the CDR3 is 11 residues. J was trimmed by 12 bases and V by 6 bases; bases with no gene match: 5. CDR3 coding DNA: TGTGCCAGTAGCCGGACAGGAATGCAGTTCTTC. Its protein is CASSRTGMQFF.

About this clone itself: Its ends do not fully match the called genes, so a read error is possible. The rearrangement links TRBV7-9 to TRBJ2-1; TRBD1 might be the D (5 bases). Germline CDR1 SEHNR, CDR2 FQNEAQ (reference sequence). This CDR3 is built from 10 residues. CDR3 DNA: TGTTCCAGCAGCCAGGGTGAGCAGTTCTTC. It is translated as CSSSQGEQFF.

This clone was detected once. This sequence joins TRBV12-5 and TRBJ2-7; maybe TRBD1 (6 bases). The length of the CDR3 is 15 residues. The germline V and J ends were trimmed by 6 bases and 0 bases, with 15 bases remaining between them. CDR1 LGHNT and CDR2 FRNRAP come from the germline V gene. The CDR3: CASGTIPGDSYEQYF. In nucleotides, the CDR3 is TGTGCTAGTGGGACCATCCCAGGGGACTCCTACGAGCAGTACTTC. Supplemented by reference TRBV12-5 and TRBJ2-7, the full variable domain reads DARVTQTPRHKVTEMGQEVTMRCQPILGHNTVFWYRQTMMQGLELLAYFRNRAPLDDSGMPKDRFSAEMPDATLATLKIQPSEPRDSAVYFCASGTIPGDSYEQYFGPGTRLTVT.

The chain has TRBV2 and TRBJ1-2; 8 nucleotides line up with TRBD1. V was clipped by 5 bases and J by 6 bases; unmatched bases: 5. Germline assignment: CDR1 SNHLY and CDR2 FYNNEI. The CDR3 has 13 residues. CDR3 nucleotide sequence: TGTGCCAGCAGTCGTCAGGGGGCTGATGGCTACACCTTC. This gives the protein CASSRQGADGYTF.

The rearrangement links TRBV5-8 to TRBJ1-1; D not certain. The ends were cut back, 0 bases at V and 0 bases at J, with 12 bases in the middle. Germline loops: CDR1 SGHTS, CDR2 YDEGEE. The CDR3 length is 16 residues. For the CDR3, the DNA is TGTGCCAGCAGCTTGGTTCAGGTGCTCATGAACACTGAAGCTTTCTTT. Translated: CASSLVQVLMNTEAFF.

The chain uses TRBV29-1 and TRBJ2-2; 7 nucleotides match TRBD2. The ends lost 4 bases at V and 1 base at J; junction bases unmatched: 3. The CDR3 length is 14 residues. Germline CDR1 SQVTM, CDR2 ANQGSEA. CDR3 in amino acids: CSVVGGRNTGELFF. Written as DNA, the CDR3 is TGCAGCGTTGTCGGCGGGAGGAACACCGGGGAGCTGTTTTTT.

The chain employs TRBV19 and TRBJ1-3, with D perhaps matching TRBD1 (6 bases). This CDR3 contains 15 residues. With 4 bases removed from V and 4 bases from J, the gap between germline ends came to 14 bases. Germline loops: CDR1 LNHDA, CDR2 SQIVND (reference sequence). The CDR3 coding sequence is TGTGCCAGTAGTACAACAGGGCACTCGGGAAACACCATATATTTT. It specifies CASSTTGHSGNTIYF.

This clone occurred once. The chain recombines TRBV4-3 with TRBJ1-1; 7 nucleotides line up with TRBD1. This CDR3 comprises 14 residues. The V gene's germline CDR1 is LGHNA and CDR2 YSLEER. The junction had 6 bases not matched to a gene; V was cut back by 5 bases and J by 3 bases. In DNA form, the CDR3 reads TGCGCCAGCAGCAGACGACAGGGAGACACTGAAGCTTTCTTT. Translation: CASSRRQGDTEAFF.

The CDR3 nucleotides read TGTGCCAGCAGAGCTACAGGCTCTGGGGCCAACGTCCTGACTTTC. Its translation: CASRATGSGANVLTF. This rearrangement joins TRBV6-5 to TRBJ2-6; the D gene is possibly TRBD1 (5 bases). CDR1 is MNHEY and CDR2 is SVGAGI in the germline V gene. With 6 bases removed from V and 0 bases from J, the gap between germline ends came to 9 bases. The CDR3 extends over 15 amino acids.

The chain has TRBV7-2 and TRBJ2-7, with TRBD2 matching 12 bases. Germline V CDR1 and CDR2: SGHTA, FQGNSA. The V segment lost 6 bases and the J segment 2 bases; nucleotides outside the gene matches: 5. This CDR3 comprises 15 residues. The chain's CDR3 is CASSQLAGGPYEQYF. CDR3 in DNA: TGTGCCAGCAGTCAGCTAGCGGGAGGGCCCTACGAGCAGTACTTC.

The chain links TRBV10-3 to TRBJ2-7; 13 positions match TRBD2. CDR1 and CDR2 (germline): ENHRY, SYGVKD. The junction had 4 bases not matched to a gene; V was cut back by 11 bases and J by 3 bases. The CDR3 runs to 13 residues. This chain's CDR3 is CAVRTSGSYEQYF. CDR3 nucleotides: TGTGCCGTACGGACTAGCGGGAGCTACGAGCAGTACTTC.

Here the CDR3 reads CASSLGLAGQTDTQYF. The CDR3 region has the DNA TGCGCCAGCAGCTTGGGGCTAGCGGGACAGACAGATACGCAGTATTTT. The chain employs TRBV5-1 and TRBJ2-3; 9 bases fit TRBD2. V was clipped by 0 bases and J by 3 bases; unmatched bases: 5. CDR1 is SGHRS and CDR2 is YFSETQ in the germline V gene. The length of the CDR3 is 16 residues.

J is TRBJ1-1 and V is TRBV7-6, with 7 bases aligning to TRBD1. Trimming took 2 bases from V and 1 from J; bases not matched to a gene: 7. Germline CDR1 and CDR2: SGHVS and FNYEAQ. The CDR3 runs to 16 residues. The CDR3 loop is CASSLSPTGQNTEAFF. For the CDR3, the DNA is TGTGCCAGCAGCTTATCTCCGACAGGGCAGAACACTGAAGCTTTCTTT.

The chain joins TRBV2 to TRBJ2-4; 7 positions match TRBD1. From germline, CDR1 is SNHLY and CDR2 FYNNEI. The V gene end was trimmed by 8 bases and the J gene end by 5 bases; junction bases not matched to a gene: 9. The CDR3 is 14 amino acids. CDR3 bases: TGTGCCAGCCGGCCCGGGACAGTTCAAAACATTCAGTACTTC. This encodes CASRPGTVQNIQYF.

This chain joins TRBV10-1 and TRBJ2-4; 7 nucleotides line up with TRBD2. V trimming: 7 bases; J trimming: 0 bases; junction bases outside the gene matches: 6. Germline V gene data show CDR1 as WNHNN and CDR2 as SYGVQD (reference sequence). The CDR3 extends over 15 amino acids. This chain's CDR3 is CASKKRELAKNIQYF. CDR3 in DNA: TGCGCCAGCAAGAAGCGGGAACTAGCCAAAAACATTCAGTACTTC.

The V and J genes are TRBV28 and TRBJ2-3; 7 bases agree with TRBD2. Germline V CDR1 and CDR2: MDHEN, SYDVKM. This CDR3 spans 14 amino acids. Germline trimming cut 10 bases from V and 3 bases from J; bases unmatched to any gene: 10. This CDR3 is CATWEGSRTDTQYF. The CDR3 bases are TGTGCCACCTGGGAGGGATCCAGGACAGATACGCAGTATTTT.

The chain is built from TRBV6-6 and TRBJ2-7; D unclear. Germline V gene sequence: CDR1 MNHNY, CDR2 SVGAGI (reference sequence). Deletions cut 6 bases from V and 0 bases from J, with 6 bases between. The CDR3 contains 12 residues. CDR3 in amino acids: CASSIDSYEQYF. CDR3 nucleotide sequence: TGTGCCAGCAGCATAGACTCCTACGAGCAGTACTTC.